A selection of T cell receptor beta chains follows, all from one sample in a study of prognosis after radiotherapy for stage I lung cancer. TCRdb reprocessed the multiplex PCR reads with MiXCR, giving one entry per CDR3 protein. Of tens of thousands of distinct CDR3 sequences listed, approximately 31% are singletons. This material consisted of PBMCs, taken before or after stereotactic body radiation therapy (not recorded which). The receptor set was obtained from a donor of 50 years or more with non-small cell lung cancer. The CDR3 runs from the conserved cysteine through the conserved F or W. Each record gives: clone size, V gene, D gene, J gene, CDR3 protein, CDR3 DNA. The D gene is left open where the match is weak. Size values are once, few and many counts, or a class for expanded clones, and some rows have none.

>.|TRBV5-1|.|TRBJ2-3
CASSFDLTSTDTQYF
TGCGCCAGCAGCTTCGACTTAACTAGCACAGATACGCAGTATTTT
>many|TRBV20-1|.|TRBJ2-4
CSARKLDGNIQYF
TGCAGTGCTAGGAAACTAGACGGAAACATTCAGTACTTC
>many|TRBV30|TRBD1|TRBJ2-2
CACPSPGQYTGELFF
TGTGCCTGCCCCAGCCCGGGACAGTACACCGGGGAGCTGTTTTTT
>many|TRBV28|.|TRBJ1-5
CASRDLSVNQPQHF
TGTGCCAGCAGGGATCTATCGGTCAATCAGCCCCAGCATTTT
>many|TRBV10-2|TRBD1|TRBJ1-4
CASSEPPGGEKLFF
TGCGCCAGCAGTGAGCCCCCAGGGGGTGAAAAACTGTTTTTT
>many|TRBV20-1|.|TRBJ2-5
CSATGEETQYF
TGCAGTGCTACGGGGGAGGAGACCCAGTACTTC
>many|TRBV11-3|TRBD2|TRBJ2-2
CASSFSGVNTGELFF
TGTGCCAGCAGCTTTAGCGGGGTAAACACCGGGGAGCTGTTTTTT
>.|TRBV6-1|.|TRBJ1-3
CASVHRAGNTVYF
TGTGCCAGCGTTCACAGGGCCGGAAACACCGTATATTTT
>few|TRBV5-5|TRBD1|TRBJ2-7
CASSLWDRDHEQYF
TGTGCCAGCAGCTTGTGGGACAGGGACCACGAGCAGTACTTC
>many|TRBV2|TRBD1|TRBJ1-4
CASRAAGGIGEKLFF
TGTGCCAGCAGGGCCGCAGGGGGCATTGGGGAAAAACTGTTTTTT
>.|TRBV12-3/TRBV12-4|.|TRBJ2-7
CASRLRTAYEQYF
TGTGCCAGCAGACTGAGGACAGCCTACGAGCAGTACTTC
>many|TRBV7-2|TRBD1|TRBJ2-7
CASSPGQDNEQYF
TGTGCCAGCAGCCCGGGACAGGACAACGAGCAGTACTTC
>many|TRBV7-9|TRBD2|TRBJ2-3
CASSLARTSVGTDTQYF
TGTGCCAGCAGCTTAGCCAGGACTAGCGTTGGCACAGATACGCAGTATTTT
>many|TRBV15|.|TRBJ2-3
CATSRAGLTDTQYF
TGTGCCACCAGCAGAGCAGGGTTGACAGATACGCAGTATTTT
>many|TRBV5-6|.|TRBJ1-6
CASSLTGNYNSPLHF
TGTGCCAGCAGCTTGACAGGGAACTATAATTCACCCCTCCACTTT
>many|TRBV6-6|TRBD1|TRBJ2-7
CASSYSWQGAPPEEQYF
TGTGCCAGCAGTTACTCGTGGCAGGGGGCCCCCCCTGAGGAGCAGTACTTC
>.|TRBV27|.|TRBJ2-3
CASSLGWGSTDTQYF
TGTGCCAGCAGTTTAGGATGGGGTAGCACAGATACGCAGTATTTT
>large|TRBV28|.|TRBJ2-1
CASSLEAAFNEQFF
TGTGCCAGCAGTCTCGAAGCGGCCTTCAATGAGCAGTTCTTC
>.|TRBV28|.|TRBJ1-6
CASITQGDGKGSPLHF
TGTGCCAGCATCACACAAGGGGACGGGAAAGGTTCACCACTCCACTTT
>many|TRBV19|TRBD2|TRBJ2-1
CASSIWREGSGEQFF
TGTGCCAGTAGTATCTGGCGGGAGGGGTCAGGTGAGCAGTTCTTC
>many|TRBV20-1|.|TRBJ2-7
CSARERRAEGGPEQYF
TGCAGTGCTAGAGAACGCCGGGCGGAGGGGGGACCCGAGCAGTACTTC
>few|TRBV6-1|.|TRBJ2-7
CASSGMSYEQYF
TGTGCCAGCAGCGGGATGTCCTACGAGCAGTACTTC
>many|TRBV20-1|TRBD1|TRBJ1-6
CSARRTGNFFYSPLHF
TGCAGTGCTAGAAGGACAGGGAATTTCTTCTATTCACCCCTCCACTTT
>.|TRBV7-9|TRBD2|TRBJ2-1
CASSLVVLAGGVYNEQFF
TGTGCCAGCAGCTTAGTTGTTCTAGCGGGAGGTGTCTACAATGAGCAGTTCTTC
>many|TRBV7-2|.|TRBJ1-1
CASSLGLNTNTEAFF
TGTGCCAGCAGCTTAGGGCTGAACACGAACACTGAAGCTTTCTTT
>many|TRBV7-2|.|TRBJ2-1
CASSLEVAEYNEQFF
TGTGCCAGCAGCTTAGAGGTAGCGGAGTACAATGAGCAGTTCTTC
>many|TRBV7-6|TRBD1|TRBJ2-2
CASSHRTGKTGGELFF
TGTGCCAGCAGCCACCGGACAGGGAAAACGGGCGGGGAGCTGTTTTTT
>once|TRBV7-9|TRBD2|TRBJ2-1
CDSSLRAAMGGEQFF
TGTGACAGCAGCTTACGGGCAGCGATGGGAGGGGAGCAGTTCTTC
>many|TRBV7-2|TRBD2|TRBJ2-3
CASSSGGTSTDTQYF
TGTGCCAGCAGCTCGGGGGGTACTAGCACAGATACGCAGTATTTT